Listed here are 21 T cell receptor beta chains from one sample, sequenced in a study of metastatic and nonmetastatic thyroid tumors. With MiXCR, TCRdb called clones anew from the PCR reads. The table lists 30,000 to 35,000 clones, about 20% of them singletons, with 2.5% to 3.5% in the top ten. None of the patients had undergone any treatment ahead of thyroid surgery. The sample was tumor tissue. The receptors were sampled from a male donor with papillary thyroid cancer or a benign thyroid nodule (not recorded which). Some clones in this sample may be carry-over from other donors' samples.

This clone was counted many times. The chain employs TRBV10-1 and TRBJ2-5; D is undetermined. Per the germline V gene, CDR1 is WNHNN and CDR2 is SYGVQD (reference sequence). CDR3 length: 13 residues. Trimming took off 5 bases at V and 4 bases at J, with 11 bases between the two ends. The CDR3 reads CASSRTSGETQYF. The CDR3 DNA reads as TGCGCCAGCAGTCGGACGTCCGGAGAGACCCAGTACTTC.

The table lists this clone with many counts. A much larger clone is a single base away; this may be a read error. Additional DNA sequences in this sample encode the identical CDR3. CDR3 bases: TGCGCCAGCAGCCAGGATAGGGCAGGTAGCTCCTACGAGCAGTACTTC. It yields the protein CASSQDRAGSSYEQYF. The chain employs TRBV4-3 and TRBJ2-7; no clear D gene. CDR3 length: 16 residues. Looked up from germline, CDR1 is LGHNA and CDR2 is YSLEER. Trimming left V 3 bases short and J 0 bases short, with 15 bases between.

This clone has ten or more counts. The chain recombines TRBV27 with TRBJ2-3; D possibly corresponds to TRBD1 (5 bases). Looked up from germline, CDR1 is MNHEY and CDR2 is SMNVEV (reference sequence). CDR3 size: 13 residues. Trimming pared 6 bases from V and 5 bases from J, leaving 12 bases between. CDR3 amino acids: CASSPGQRDTQYF. CDR3 bases: TGTGCCAGCAGCCCAGGGCAGAGAGATACGCAGTATTTT.

By frequency in the sample, this clone is medium-sized. Other DNA sequences in the sample encode the same CDR3. The chain is built from TRBV2 and TRBJ2-7; D gene unclear. This CDR3 has 13 amino acids. Looked up from germline, CDR1 is SNHLY and CDR2 is FYNNEI. V gave up 4 bases and J gave up 5 bases, with 12 bases separating them. The CDR3 nucleotides are TGTGCCAGCAGTGTAAATCTACTACACGAGCAGTACTTC. It encodes CASSVNLLHEQYF.

This clone was detected ten times or more. This rearrangement joins TRBV12-3 or TRBV12-4 to TRBJ2-7; 7 positions agree with TRBD2. The CDR3 sequence is 16 residues long. V shed 6 bases and J 7 bases; nucleotides not matched to a gene: 18. This CDR3 reads CASSPSLAGVTSEQYF. CDR3 sequence (DNA): TGTGCCAGCAGCCCCTCCTTGGCGGGGGTAACCAGTGAGCAGTACTTC.

As for this clone: Its ends do not fully match the called genes, so a read error is possible. This sample includes further DNA sequences coding for the same CDR3. The genes are TRBV15 and TRBJ1-5; D not certain. CDR1 LNHNV and CDR2 YYDKDF come from the germline V gene (reference sequence). The CDR3 loop spans 12 amino acids. The CDR3 coding sequence is TGTGCCACCAGCAGAGACGTACAGCCGCAGCATTTT. Encoded protein: CATSRDVQPQHF.

This clone was counted between two and nine times. The chain carries TRBV15 and TRBJ2-2; TRBD2 matches 11 bases. J gave up 2 bases and V 9 bases, and 5 bases lay outside the gene matches. The CDR3 extends over 15 amino acids. Looked up from germline, CDR1 is LNHNV and CDR2 is YYDKDF (reference sequence). CDR3 protein: CATTSGDFNTGELFF. The CDR3 bases are TGTGCCACGACTAGCGGGGACTTTAACACCGGGGAGCTGTTTTTT.

Relative to its sample, this clone is medium-sized. The CDR3, as DNA: TGCAGTGCTAGAGGTCCCGCGGGGGTCTCCTACGAGCAGTACTTC. Translated, it gives CSARGPAGVSYEQYF. V usage is TRBV20-1 and J usage is TRBJ2-7; TRBD2 aligns across 7 bases. Germline V lookup: CDR1 DFQATT, CDR2 SNEGSKA (reference sequence). The CDR3 covers 15 residues. V lost 1 base to trimming and J lost 0 bases; unmatched junction nucleotides: 6.

There are many counts of this clone. The J gene is TRBJ1-2, the V gene TRBV7-2; D unclear. Germline CDR1 and CDR2: SGHTA and FQGNSA. The V and J ends lost 0 bases and 5 bases respectively, with 10 bases between them. The CDR3 runs 14 residues. The CDR3: CASSLAGPGYGYTF. The CDR3 DNA is TGTGCCAGCAGCTTAGCAGGGCCGGGGTATGGCTACACCTTC.

This clone came up many times. This chain uses TRBV19 with TRBJ2-3, with TRBD1 identical over 10 bases. There are 17 residues in the CDR3. CDR1 LNHDA and CDR2 SQIVND come from the germline V gene (reference sequence). Trimming at V came to 5 bases and at J to 4 bases, leaving 12 bases not matched to a gene. The CDR3 here is CASSVAGTGVLPDTQYF. CDR3 sequence (DNA): TGTGCCAGTAGTGTTGCCGGGACAGGGGTTCTGCCAGATACGCAGTATTTT.

The chain uses TRBV9 and TRBJ2-1, with 7 positions matching TRBD2. The germline gives CDR1 SGDLS, CDR2 YYNGEE. V shed 2 bases, J shed 8 bases, and the junction held 10 bases outside the gene matches. This CDR3 is built from 15 residues. The CDR3 nucleotides read TGTGCCAGCAGCGTCCGAGGCGGGAGTCACGATGAGCAGTTCTTC. Protein: CASSVRGGSHDEQFF.

Many counts were recorded for this clone. This sequence joins TRBV7-6 and TRBJ2-7; maybe TRBD1 (5 bases). V lost 0 bases and J lost 7, with 10 bases in between. Germline V CDR1 and CDR2: SGHVS, FNYEAQ. The CDR3 loop spans 13 amino acids. DNA of the CDR3: TGTGCCAGCAGCTTAGCTGGACATTATGAGCAGTACTTC. Residues: CASSLAGHYEQYF.

In its sample, this clone ranks as medium-sized. This chain links TRBV6-6 with TRBJ2-1, with 12 bases matching TRBD2. Trimming took 10 bases from V and 9 from J; bases not matched to a gene: 22. The CDR3 loop spans 18 amino acids. Germline V CDR1 and CDR2: MNHNY, SVGAGI (reference sequence). In nucleotides, the CDR3 is TGTGCCACCGCAATGCTAGCGGGAGGGTTTAATACGAACAGTGAGCAGTTCTTC. Its protein is CATAMLAGGFNTNSEQFF.

This clone was seen once. At one of its ends the junction is not consistent with the germline gene, which may arise from a read error. This chain connects TRBV30 to TRBJ1-3; D remains unclear. Germline V gives CDR1 GTSNPN, CDR2 SVGIG (reference sequence). The CDR3 consists of 15 residues. The CDR3 DNA sequence: TGTGCCTGGAGTCGCGGACGGCCCTCTAGAAACACCATATATTTT. It translates to CAWSRGRPSRNTIYF.

This clone was seen only a few times. The missing conserved phenylalanine or tryptophan at the end of this CDR3 makes a read error likely. This chain joins TRBV28 and TRBJ2-1; D uncertain. Germline CDR1 and CDR2: MDHEN and SYDVKM. The CDR3 has 11 amino acids. Deletions cut 7 bases from V and 8 bases from J, with 9 bases between. CDR3 protein: CASTDEYEQFL. The CDR3 nucleotides read TGTGCCAGCACGGATGAATATGAGCAGTTCCTC.

This clone showed up many times. An end of the junction differs from the germline gene, which may be a read error. This chain links TRBV15 with TRBJ2-7, with 9 nucleotides matching TRBD1. The CDR3 extends over 16 amino acids. In germline, CDR1 is LNHNV, CDR2 YYDKDF (reference sequence). The CDR3 nucleotides are TGTGCCACCAGCCGAGAACTCGGGACAGGGACCTACGAGCAGTACTTC. As protein: CATSRELGTGTYEQYF.

In its sample, this clone was seen many times. Different DNA sequences within this sample yield the same CDR3. The genes are TRBV20-1 and TRBJ2-4; no firm D call. Trimming shortened V by 1 base and J by 0 bases, and 10 bases separated the two germline ends. In germline, CDR1 is DFQATT, CDR2 SNEGSKA (reference sequence). CDR3 length equals 15 residues. CDR3 protein: CSARGPDLAKNIQYF. CDR3 sequence (DNA): TGCAGTGCTAGAGGTCCCGACCTAGCCAAAAACATTCAGTACTTC.

This clone showed up many times. Within the sample, other DNA sequences also encode this same CDR3. This chain joins TRBV2 and TRBJ1-1; 7 bases map to TRBD1. Trimming took 6 bases from V and 4 from J; bases not matched to a gene: 8. The CDR3 length is 14 residues. The germline gives CDR1 SNHLY, CDR2 FYNNEI. As DNA, the CDR3 is TGTGCCAGCAGACTGACAGGGCCGGCCACTGAAGCTTTCTTT. This codes for CASRLTGPATEAFF.

The V call is TRBV6-1, the J call TRBJ1-2, with a weak D call TRBD1 (6 bases). CDR3 length: 14 residues. V lost 3 bases and J lost 4, with 12 bases in between. Per the germline V gene, CDR1 is MNHNS and CDR2 is SASEGT. The CDR3 bases are TGTGCCAGCAGTGAGACAGGTGATCCCTATGGCTACACCTTC. Encoded protein: CASSETGDPYGYTF.

This clone is classed as medium-sized. This chain joins TRBV6-1 and TRBJ2-7; 8 nucleotides line up with TRBD1. CDR1 MNHNS and CDR2 SASEGT come from the germline V gene. The CDR3 covers 15 residues. After removal of 5 bases from V and 4 bases from J, the junction contained 10 bases not matched to a gene. The CDR3 spells CASSTSQGALYEQYF. The CDR3, as DNA: TGTGCCAGCAGTACGTCCCAGGGGGCGTTATACGAGCAGTACTTC.

The rearrangement links TRBV7-9 to TRBJ1-2; the match to TRBD1 covers 8 bases. The V and J ends lost 4 bases and 5 bases, in that order; junction bases with no gene match: 6. The CDR3 extends over 14 amino acids. The germline CDR1 and CDR2 sequences are SEHNR and FQNEAQ (reference sequence). The CDR3 nucleotides are TGTGCCAGCAGCTGGACAGGGCTTTGGTATGGCTACACCTTC. It translates to CASSWTGLWYGYTF.